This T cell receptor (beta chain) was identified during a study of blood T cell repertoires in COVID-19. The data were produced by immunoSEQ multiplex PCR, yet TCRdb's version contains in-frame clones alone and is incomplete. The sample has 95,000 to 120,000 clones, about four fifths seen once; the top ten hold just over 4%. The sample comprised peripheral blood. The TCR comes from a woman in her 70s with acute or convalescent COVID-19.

The CDR3, as DNA: TGTGCCAGCAGCCCTGGGACAGGGGTGGCCGGGGAGCTGTTTTTT. Amino acid sequence: CASSPGTGVAGELFF. The J gene is TRBJ2-2, the V gene TRBV5-6, with 10 bases fitting TRBD1. This CDR3 spans 15 amino acids. V was clipped by 4 bases and J by 6 bases; unmatched bases: 6. Germline V gene sequence: CDR1 SGHDT, CDR2 YYEEEE.